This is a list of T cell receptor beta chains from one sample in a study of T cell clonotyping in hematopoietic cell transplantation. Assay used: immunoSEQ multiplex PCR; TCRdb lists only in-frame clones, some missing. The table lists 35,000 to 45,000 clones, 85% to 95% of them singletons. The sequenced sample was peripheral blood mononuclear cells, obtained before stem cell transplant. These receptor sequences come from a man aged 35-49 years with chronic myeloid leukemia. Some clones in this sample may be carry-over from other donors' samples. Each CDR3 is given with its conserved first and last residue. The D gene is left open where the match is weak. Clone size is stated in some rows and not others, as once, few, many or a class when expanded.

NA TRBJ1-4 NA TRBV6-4 CASSSGAGTNEKLFF TGTGCCAGCTCGTCGGGGGCAGGGACTAATGAAAAACTGTTTTTT
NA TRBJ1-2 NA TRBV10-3 CAISEVGGYTF TGTGCCATCAGTGAGGTTGGTGGCTACACCTTC
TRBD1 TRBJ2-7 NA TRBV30 CAWTYSGQVAYEQYF TGTGCCTGGACCTACTCGGGACAGGTTGCCTACGAGCAGTACTTC
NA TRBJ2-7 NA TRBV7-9 CASSPSSYEQYF TGTGCCAGCAGCCCCTCCTCCTACGAGCAGTACTTC
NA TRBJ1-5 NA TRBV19 CASSGSLDNQPQHF TGTGCCAGTAGCGGGTCTTTAGACAATCAGCCCCAGCATTTT
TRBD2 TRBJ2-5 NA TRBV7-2 CASSPTSGGASETQYF TGTGCCAGCAGCCCGACTAGCGGGGGGGCCAGTGAGACCCAGTACTTC
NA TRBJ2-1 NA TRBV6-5 CASSYKAGSYNEQFF TGTGCCAGCAGTTATAAGGCCGGCTCCTACAATGAGCAGTTCTTC
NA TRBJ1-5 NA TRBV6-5 CASSYSAGQPQHF TGTGCCAGCAGTTACTCTGCCGGTCAGCCCCAGCATTTT
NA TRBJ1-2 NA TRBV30 CAWSVWDGGYTF TGTGCCTGGAGTGTATGGGACGGGGGCTACACCTTC
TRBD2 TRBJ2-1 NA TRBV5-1 CASSSLLAGGYNEQFF TGCGCCAGCAGCTCATTACTAGCGGGGGGCTACAATGAGCAGTTCTTC
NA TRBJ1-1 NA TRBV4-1 CASSQARQLYTEAFF TGCGCCAGCAGCCAAGCGCGACAACTTTACACTGAAGCTTTCTTT
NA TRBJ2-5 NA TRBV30 CAWSAISDQETQYF TGTGCCTGGAGTGCAATTTCCGACCAAGAGACCCAGTACTTC
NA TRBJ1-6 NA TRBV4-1 CASSQGRGPNSPLHF TGCGCCAGCAGCCAAGGGCGGGGACCTAATTCACCCCTCCACTTT
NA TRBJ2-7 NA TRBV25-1 CASSEEWGSGVEQYF TGTGCCAGCAGTGAAGAGTGGGGCTCAGGGGTCGAGCAGTACTTC
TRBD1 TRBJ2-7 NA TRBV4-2 CASSQDTGTVLYEQYF TGTGCCAGCAGCCAAGATACCGGGACAGTGCTCTACGAGCAGTACTTC
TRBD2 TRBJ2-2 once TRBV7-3 CASSPTSTTGELFF TGTGCCAGCAGCCCGACTAGCACCACCGGGGAGCTGTTTTTT
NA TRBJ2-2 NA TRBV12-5 CASGFLTGTLTGELFF TGTGCTAGTGGTTTCCTTACCGGGACACTGACCGGGGAGCTGTTTTTT
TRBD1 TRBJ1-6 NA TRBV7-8 CASSLAGQALEAPLHF TGTGCCAGCAGCTTAGCGGGACAGGCCTTAGAGGCACCCCTCCACTTT
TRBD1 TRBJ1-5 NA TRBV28 CASSLADRVDQPQHF TGTGCCAGCAGTTTGGCGGACAGGGTTGATCAGCCCCAGCATTTT
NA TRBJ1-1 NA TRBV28 CASNKRSEAFF TGTGCCAGCAATAAGAGGTCTGAAGCTTTCTTT
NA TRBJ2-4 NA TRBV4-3 CASSQERRDTFIGAKNIQYF TGCGCCAGCAGCCAAGAAAGGCGGGACACATTTATCGGGGCCAAAAACATTCAGTACTTC
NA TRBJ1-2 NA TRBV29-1 CSVEGGPRGYTF TGCAGCGTTGAAGGGGGACCTCGAGGCTACACCTTC
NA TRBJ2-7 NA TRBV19 CASSTARADEQYF TGTGCCAGTAGTACAGCCAGGGCGGACGAGCAGTACTTC
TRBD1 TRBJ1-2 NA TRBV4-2 CASSPNPGQGARYGYTF TGTGCCAGCAGCCCTAACCCGGGACAGGGGGCACGATATGGCTACACCTTC
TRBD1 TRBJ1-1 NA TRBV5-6 CASSGRGVRTEAFF TGTGCCAGCAGCGGCAGGGGGGTGCGGACTGAAGCTTTCTTT
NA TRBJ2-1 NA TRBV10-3 CAISGGPGDEQFF TGTGCCATCAGTGGGGGACCTGGGGATGAGCAGTTCTTC
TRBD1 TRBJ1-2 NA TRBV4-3 CATSRQGHNGYTF TGCGCCACCTCCCGACAGGGCCATAATGGCTACACCTTC
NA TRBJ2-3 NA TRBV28 CATYRKNTQYF TGTGCCACCTATCGGAAGAATACGCAGTATTTT
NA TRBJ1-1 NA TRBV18 CASSPNRVDTEAFF TGTGCCAGCTCACCAAACAGGGTGGACACTGAAGCTTTCTTT
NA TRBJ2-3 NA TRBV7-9 CASSFTGSADTQYF TGTGCCAGCAGCTTTACAGGGAGCGCAGATACGCAGTATTTT
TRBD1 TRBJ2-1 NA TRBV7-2 CASSPFLQGASYNEQFF TGTGCCAGCAGCCCCTTCCTACAGGGGGCGTCGTACAATGAGCAGTTCTTC
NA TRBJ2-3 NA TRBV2 CASRPRVGLGDTQYF TGTGCCAGCAGGCCCCGGGTCGGGCTTGGGGATACGCAGTATTTT
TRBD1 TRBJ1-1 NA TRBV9 CASSTPKDRMDTEAFF TGTGCCAGCAGCACCCCTAAGGACAGGATGGACACTGAAGCTTTCTTT
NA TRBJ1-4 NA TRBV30 CAWSNIPGGNEKLFF TGTGCCTGGAGTAATATTCCCGGGGGAAACGAAAAACTGTTTTTT
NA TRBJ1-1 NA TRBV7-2 CASSFSYQNTEAFF TGTGCCAGCAGCTTCTCATATCAGAACACTGAAGCTTTCTTT
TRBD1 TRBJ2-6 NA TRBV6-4 CASSPGTASGANVLTF TGTGCCAGCAGTCCGGGGACAGCCTCTGGGGCCAACGTCCTGACTTTC
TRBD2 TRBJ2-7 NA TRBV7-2 CASSLGTSRGEQYF TGTGCCAGCAGCTTGGGGACTAGCAGAGGTGAGCAGTACTTC